In its sample, the clone carrying this T cell receptor beta chain was seen many times. Time point indicated: newly diagnosed GD, antithyroid drugs for less than 3 months. PBMCs were the source of the RNA used for TCR sequencing. In building TCR beta libraries, iRepertoire HTBI primers were used together with Arm-PCR of CDR3 regions. TCRdb analysed the multiplex PCR reads with MiXCR anew, one entry per CDR3 protein. The data show around 250,000 distinct CDR3 sequences, with around 20% seen just once and about 15% held by the top ten. The source of the sample is a study of regulatory T cells in long-lasting Graves disease. CDR1 KGHSH and CDR2 LQKENI come from the germline V gene. CDR3 length: 15 amino acids. V lost 6 bases to trimming and J lost 8 bases, with 22 bases between them.

The chain couples TRBV18 to TRBJ1-2; D perhaps matches TRBD1 (5 bases). Sequences were derived from peripheral blood mononuclear cells (PBMCs), sampled at new diagnosis, from a patient treated with antithyroid drugs. This TCR was recovered from a female donor with Graves disease. The CDR3 DNA is TGTGCCAGCTCGGGTACTCGGCAGGGCGGCGGAGGCTACACCTTC. Its translation: CASSGTRQGGGGYTF.